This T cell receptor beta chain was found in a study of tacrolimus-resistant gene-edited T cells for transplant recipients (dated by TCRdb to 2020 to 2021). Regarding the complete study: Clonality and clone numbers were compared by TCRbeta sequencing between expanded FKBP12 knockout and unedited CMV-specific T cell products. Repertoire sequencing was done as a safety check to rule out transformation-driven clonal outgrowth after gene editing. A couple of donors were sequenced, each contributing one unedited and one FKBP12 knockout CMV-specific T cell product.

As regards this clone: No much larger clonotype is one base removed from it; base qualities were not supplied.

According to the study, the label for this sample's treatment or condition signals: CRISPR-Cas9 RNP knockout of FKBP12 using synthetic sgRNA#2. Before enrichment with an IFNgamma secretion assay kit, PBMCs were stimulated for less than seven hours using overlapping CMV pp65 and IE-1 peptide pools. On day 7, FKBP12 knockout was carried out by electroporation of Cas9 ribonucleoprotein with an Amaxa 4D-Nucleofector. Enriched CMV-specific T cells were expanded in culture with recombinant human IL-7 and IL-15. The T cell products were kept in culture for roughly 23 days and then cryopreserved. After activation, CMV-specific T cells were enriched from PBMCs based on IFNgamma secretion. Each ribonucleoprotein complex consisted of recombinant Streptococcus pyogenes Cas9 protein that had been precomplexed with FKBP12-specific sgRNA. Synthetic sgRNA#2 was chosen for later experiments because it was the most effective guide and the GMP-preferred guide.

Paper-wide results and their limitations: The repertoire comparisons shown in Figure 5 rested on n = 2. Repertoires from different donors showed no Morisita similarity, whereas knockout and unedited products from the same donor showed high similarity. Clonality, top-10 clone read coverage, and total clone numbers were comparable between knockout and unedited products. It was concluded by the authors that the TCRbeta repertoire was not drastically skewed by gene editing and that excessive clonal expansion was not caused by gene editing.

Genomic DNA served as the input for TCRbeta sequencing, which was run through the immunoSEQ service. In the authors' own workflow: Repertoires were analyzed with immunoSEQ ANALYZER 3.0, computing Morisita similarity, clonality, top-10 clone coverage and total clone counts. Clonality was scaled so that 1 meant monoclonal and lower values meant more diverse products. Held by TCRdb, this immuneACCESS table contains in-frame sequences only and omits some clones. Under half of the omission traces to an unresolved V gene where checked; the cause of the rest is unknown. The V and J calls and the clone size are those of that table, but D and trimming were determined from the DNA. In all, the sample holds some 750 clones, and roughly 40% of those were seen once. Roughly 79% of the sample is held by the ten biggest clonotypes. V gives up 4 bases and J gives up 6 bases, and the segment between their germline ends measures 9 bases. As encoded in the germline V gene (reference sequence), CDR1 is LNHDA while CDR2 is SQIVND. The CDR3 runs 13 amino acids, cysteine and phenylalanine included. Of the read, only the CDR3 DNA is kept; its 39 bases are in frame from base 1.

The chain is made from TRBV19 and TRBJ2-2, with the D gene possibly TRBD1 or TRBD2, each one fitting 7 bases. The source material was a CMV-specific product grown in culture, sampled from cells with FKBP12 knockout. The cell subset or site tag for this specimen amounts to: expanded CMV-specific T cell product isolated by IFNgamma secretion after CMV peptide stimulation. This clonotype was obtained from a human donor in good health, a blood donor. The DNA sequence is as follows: TGTGCCAGTAGTACAGGGGGGGCCGGGGAGCTGTTTTTT. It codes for CASSTGGAGELFF.